Below, one T cell receptor (beta chain) is given with its context. What it binds is unknown. This CDR3 is built from 14 residues. Trimming shortened V by 5 bases and J by 0 bases, and 10 bases separated the two germline ends. The data stem from a study of blood T cells in healthy people across ages. Study-wide context: Per two T cells, about one barcoded beta molecule was captured through template switching. Study conclusions and caveats: Diversity estimates drawn from one million T cells were deemed underestimates.

Alongside a J-beta primer mix, a sample-barcoded 5' primer served in a second PCR lasting about 7 to 11 cycles. In TCRdb, the 5' RACE reads were re-called with MiXCR into one record per CDR3 protein. The repertoire has about 770,000 distinct CDR3 sequences, under 45% of them found once; the top ten carry around 21%. Sequencing was carried out using blood. The gene calls are TRBV12-3 or TRBV12-4 and TRBJ1-1; D call uncertain. The clonotype was recovered from a man in his sixties in good health. In nucleotides, the CDR3 is TGTGCCAGCAGTCCCCCGAAAATGAACACTGAAGCTTTCTTT. It specifies CASSPPKMNTEAFF.